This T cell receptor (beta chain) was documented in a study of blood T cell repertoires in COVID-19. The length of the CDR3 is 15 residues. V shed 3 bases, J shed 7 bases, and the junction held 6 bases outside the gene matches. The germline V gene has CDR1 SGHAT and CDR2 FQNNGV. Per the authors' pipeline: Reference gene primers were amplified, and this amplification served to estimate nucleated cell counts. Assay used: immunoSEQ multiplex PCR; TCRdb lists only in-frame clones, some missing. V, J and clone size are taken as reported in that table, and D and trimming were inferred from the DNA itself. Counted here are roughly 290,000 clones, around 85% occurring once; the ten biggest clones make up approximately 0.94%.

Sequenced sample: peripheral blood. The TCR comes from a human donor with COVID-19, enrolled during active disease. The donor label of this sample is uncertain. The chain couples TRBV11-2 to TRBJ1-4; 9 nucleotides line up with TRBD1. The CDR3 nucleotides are TGTGCCAGCAGCTTCTCTGGGACAGGGACTGAAAAACTGTTTTTT. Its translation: CASSFSGTGTEKLFF.